This T cell receptor (beta chain) was sequenced in a study of T-cell reconstitution after alpha-beta-depleted transplantation in children. Unique molecular identifiers were built into the TCRbeta library. In TCRdb, the PCR reads were re-called with MiXCR into one record per CDR3 protein. The repertoire has approximately 93,000 distinct CDR3 sequences, more than 7% of them found once; the top ten carry 5.5% to 7%. The junction had 2 bases not matched to a gene; V was cut back by 4 bases and J by 3 bases. The V gene's germline CDR1 is MNHEY and CDR2 SVGAGI. CDR3 length: 13 amino acids. This clonotype was seen ten or more times.

This sequence was found in a human donor who donated a stem cell graft to a child with congenital amegakaryocytic thrombocytopenia. The chain combines TRBV6-5 with TRBJ1-1; TRBD1 aligns across 7 bases. The starting material was PBMCs from the stem cell graft donor, obtained from the stem cell graft. In nucleotides, the CDR3 is TGTGCCAGCAGTTCTCAGGGGGACACTGAAGCTTTCTTT. Translated, it gives CASSSQGDTEAFF.